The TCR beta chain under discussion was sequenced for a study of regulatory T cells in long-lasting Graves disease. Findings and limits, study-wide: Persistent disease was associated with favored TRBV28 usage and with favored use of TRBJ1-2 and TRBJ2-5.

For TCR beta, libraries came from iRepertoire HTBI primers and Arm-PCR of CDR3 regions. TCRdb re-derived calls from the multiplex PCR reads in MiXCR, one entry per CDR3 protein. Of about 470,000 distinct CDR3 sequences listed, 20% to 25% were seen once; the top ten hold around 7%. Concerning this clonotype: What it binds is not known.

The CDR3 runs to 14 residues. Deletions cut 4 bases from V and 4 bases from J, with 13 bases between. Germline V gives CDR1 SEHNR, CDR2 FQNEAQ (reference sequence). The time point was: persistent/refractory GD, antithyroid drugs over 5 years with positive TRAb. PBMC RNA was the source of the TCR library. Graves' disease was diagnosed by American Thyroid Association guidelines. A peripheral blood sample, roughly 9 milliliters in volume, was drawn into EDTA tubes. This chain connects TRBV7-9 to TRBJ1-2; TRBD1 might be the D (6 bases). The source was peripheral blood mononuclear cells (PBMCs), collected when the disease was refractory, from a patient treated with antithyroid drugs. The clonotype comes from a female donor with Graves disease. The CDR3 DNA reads TGTGCCAGCAGCTCCAAGACAGGACCCTATGGCTACACCTTC. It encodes CASSSKTGPYGYTF.